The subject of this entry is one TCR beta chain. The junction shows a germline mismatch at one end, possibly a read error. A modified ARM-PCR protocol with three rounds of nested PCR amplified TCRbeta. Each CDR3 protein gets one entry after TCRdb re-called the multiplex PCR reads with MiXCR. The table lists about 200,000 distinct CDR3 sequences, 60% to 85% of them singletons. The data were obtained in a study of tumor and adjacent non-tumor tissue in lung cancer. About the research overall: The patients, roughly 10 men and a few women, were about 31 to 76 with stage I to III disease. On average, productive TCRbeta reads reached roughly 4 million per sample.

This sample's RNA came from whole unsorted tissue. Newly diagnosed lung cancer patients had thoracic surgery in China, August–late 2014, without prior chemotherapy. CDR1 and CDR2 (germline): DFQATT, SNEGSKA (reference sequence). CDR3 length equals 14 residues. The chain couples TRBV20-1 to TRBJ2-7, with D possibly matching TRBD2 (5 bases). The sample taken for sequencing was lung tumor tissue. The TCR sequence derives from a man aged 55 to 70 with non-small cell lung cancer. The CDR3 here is CSVFWRVGAYEQYF. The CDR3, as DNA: TGCAGTGTATTCTGGCGGGTAGGAGCCTATGAGCAGTACTTC.